This T cell receptor beta chain stems from a study of CXCR3-negative and CXCR3-positive naive CD8 T cells. The study's findings and limits: CXCR3-negative naive cells had less hydrophobic TRB CDR3s than did CXCR3-positive naive cells.

UMI labels and 5' RACE were used to prepare the TRB cDNA libraries. TCRdb re-called the 5' RACE reads and shows each CDR3 protein once, DNA omitted. The sample table includes 130,000 to 150,000 distinct CDR3 sequences. Per germline, CDR1 SQVTM and CDR2 ANQGSEA. This CDR3 spans 12 amino acids. Turning to this clonotype: Its antigen is currently unknown.

This receptor was obtained from a human donor in good health. Some clones in this sample may be carry-over from other donors' samples. This sequence joins TRBV29-1 and TRBJ2-1; TCRdb outputs TRBD1, but without DNA this stays unchecked. What was sequenced was naive CXCR3+ CD8+ T cells from blood. The subset is: CD45RO-CCR7+CD27+CD95- naive CD8+ T cells expressing CXCR3 (TNR3+). The CDR3 is CSGRDPRNEQFF.